This T cell receptor (beta chain) was documented in a study of T-cell reconstitution after alpha-beta-depleted transplantation in children. The CDR3 runs to 17 residues. Using unique molecular identifiers, the investigators prepared the TCRbeta library. TCRdb passed the PCR reads through MiXCR, listing each CDR3 protein once. There are over 400,000 distinct CDR3 sequences in the sample; roughly 44% occur only once, and 27% lies in the top ten. The rearrangement links TRBV21-1 to TRBJ2-7; the D call TRBD1 from the table was never checked on the DNA. TRBV21-1 is tagged as a pseudogene. This clonotype was sampled from a girl under 10 years old with aplastic anemia, due to receive a stem cell transplant. The sample in question was PBMCs, obtained before TCRalphabeta/CD19-depleted stem cell transplant. Here the CDR3 DNA reads TGTGCCAGCAGCAAAAGTATAGACAGGGGGTTTTCCTACGAGCAGTACTTC. This encodes CASSKSIDRGFSYEQYF.